This T cell receptor (beta chain) stems from a study of neurological immune-mediated disorders. Overall study findings and caveats: One related-CDR3 cluster, found by phylogenetic grouping, held repertoires of 18 of 34 multiple sclerosis patients and is a possible signature.

Many counts were recorded for this clonotype. The antigen remains unidentified. Germline CDR1 is SGHKS and CDR2 is YYEKEE (reference sequence). This CDR3 contains 16 residues. With 1 base clipped from V and 11 bases from J, the junction kept 13 bases outside the gene matches. TCRdb passed the 5' RACE reads through MiXCR, listing each CDR3 protein once. The sample lists tens of thousands of distinct CDR3 sequences; around 3.4% were seen once. 2 million PBMCs stored at -80 C were the source of the unsorted libraries. The receptor was derived from a woman in her fifties or sixties with multiple sclerosis. The sequencing input was PBMCs. This sequence joins TRBV5-5 and TRBJ2-3, with 10 bases aligning to TRBD2. CDR3 coding DNA: TGTGCCAGCAGCTTGATGGAAAATAGCGGGGGGCCGGTGCAGTATTTT. This gives the protein CASSLMENSGGPVQYF.